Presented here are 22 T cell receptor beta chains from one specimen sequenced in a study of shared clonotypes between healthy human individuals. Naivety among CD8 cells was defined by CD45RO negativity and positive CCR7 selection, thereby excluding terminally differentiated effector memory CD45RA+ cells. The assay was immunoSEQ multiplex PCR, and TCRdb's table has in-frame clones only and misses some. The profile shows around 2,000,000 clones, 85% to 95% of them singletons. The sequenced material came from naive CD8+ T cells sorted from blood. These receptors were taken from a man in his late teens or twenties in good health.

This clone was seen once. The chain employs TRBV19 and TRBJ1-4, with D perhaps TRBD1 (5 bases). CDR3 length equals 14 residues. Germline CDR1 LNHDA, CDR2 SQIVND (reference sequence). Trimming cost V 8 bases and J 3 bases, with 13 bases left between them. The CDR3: CASSYRGPNEKLFF. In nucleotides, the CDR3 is TGTGCCAGTTCTTACCGGGGCCCTAATGAAAAACTGTTTTTT.

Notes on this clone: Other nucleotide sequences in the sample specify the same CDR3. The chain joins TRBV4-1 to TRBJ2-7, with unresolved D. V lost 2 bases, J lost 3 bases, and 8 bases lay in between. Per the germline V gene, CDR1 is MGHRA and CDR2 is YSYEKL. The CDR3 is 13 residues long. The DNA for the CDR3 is TGCGCCAGCAGCCAATCTATCGACTACGAGCAGTACTTC. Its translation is CASSQSIDYEQYF.

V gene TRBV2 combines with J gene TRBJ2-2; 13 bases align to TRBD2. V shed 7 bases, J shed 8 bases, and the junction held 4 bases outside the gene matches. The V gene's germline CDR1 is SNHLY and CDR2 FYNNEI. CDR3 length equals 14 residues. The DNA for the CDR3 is TGTGCCAGCAAACTAGCGGGAGGGTTTGGGGAGCTGTTTTTT. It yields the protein CASKLAGGFGELFF.

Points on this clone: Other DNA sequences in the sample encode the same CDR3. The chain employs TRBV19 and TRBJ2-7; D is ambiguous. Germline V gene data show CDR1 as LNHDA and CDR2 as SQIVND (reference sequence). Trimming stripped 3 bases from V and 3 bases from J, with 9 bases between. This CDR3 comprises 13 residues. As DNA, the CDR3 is TGTGCCAGTAGTATCCGTCCGGACTACGAGCAGTACTTC. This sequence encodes CASSIRPDYEQYF. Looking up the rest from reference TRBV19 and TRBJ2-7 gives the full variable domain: DGGITQSPKYLFRKEGQNVTLSCEQNLNHDAMYWYRQDPGQGLRLIYYSQIVNDFQKGDIAEGYSVSREKKESFPLTVTSAQKNPTAFYLCASSIRPDYEQYFGPGTRLTVT.

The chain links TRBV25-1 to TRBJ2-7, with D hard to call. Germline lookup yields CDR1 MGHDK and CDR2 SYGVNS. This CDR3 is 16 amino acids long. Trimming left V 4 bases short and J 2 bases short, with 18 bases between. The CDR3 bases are TGTGCCAGCAGTGCCCCGGGCAGACCTAAAGCCTACGAGCAGTACTTC. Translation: CASSAPGRPKAYEQYF.

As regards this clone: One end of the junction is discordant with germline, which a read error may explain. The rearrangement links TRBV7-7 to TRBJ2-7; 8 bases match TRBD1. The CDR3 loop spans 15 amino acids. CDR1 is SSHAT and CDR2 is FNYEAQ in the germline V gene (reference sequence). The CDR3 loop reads CASSPTARGPDEQYF. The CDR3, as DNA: TGTGCTAGCAGCCCAACGGCCAGGGGGCCGGACGAGCAGTACTTC.

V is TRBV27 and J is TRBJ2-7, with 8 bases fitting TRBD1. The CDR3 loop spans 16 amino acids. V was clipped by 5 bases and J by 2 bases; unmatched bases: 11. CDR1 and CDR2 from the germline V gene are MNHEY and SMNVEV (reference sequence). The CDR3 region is CASSTSLGTGTYEQYF. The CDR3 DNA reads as TGTGCCAGCAGTACATCCCTTGGGACAGGTACCTACGAGCAGTACTTC.

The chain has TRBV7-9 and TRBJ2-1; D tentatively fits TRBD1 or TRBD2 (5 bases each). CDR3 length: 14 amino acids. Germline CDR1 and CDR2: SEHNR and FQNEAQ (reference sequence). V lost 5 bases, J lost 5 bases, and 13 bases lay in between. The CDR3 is CASSPGTQNNEQFF. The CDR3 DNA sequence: TGTGCCAGCAGCCCCGGGACGCAAAACAATGAGCAGTTCTTC. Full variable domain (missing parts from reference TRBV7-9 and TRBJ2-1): DTGVSQNPRHKITKRGQNVTFRCDPISEHNRLYWYRQTLGQGPEFLTYFQNEAQLEKSRLLSDRFSAERPKGSFSTLEIQRTEQGDSAMYLCASSPGTQNNEQFFGPGTRLTVL.

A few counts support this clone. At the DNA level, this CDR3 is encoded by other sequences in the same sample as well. The CDR3 region has the DNA TGTGCCAGCAGCTTGACAGATACGCAGTATTTT. This translates into CASSLTDTQYF. V and J are TRBV5-4 and TRBJ2-3; unclear D gene. Trimming stripped 1 base from V and 3 bases from J, with 0 bases between. Per germline, CDR1 SGHNT and CDR2 YYREEE (reference sequence). The CDR3 has 11 residues.

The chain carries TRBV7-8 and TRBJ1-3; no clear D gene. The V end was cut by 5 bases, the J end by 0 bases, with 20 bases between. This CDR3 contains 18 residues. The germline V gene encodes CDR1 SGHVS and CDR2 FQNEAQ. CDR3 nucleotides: TGTGCCAGCAGCCCCCATTGGGCAGTAGTAATCTCTGGAAACACCATATATTTT. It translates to CASSPHWAVVISGNTIYF.

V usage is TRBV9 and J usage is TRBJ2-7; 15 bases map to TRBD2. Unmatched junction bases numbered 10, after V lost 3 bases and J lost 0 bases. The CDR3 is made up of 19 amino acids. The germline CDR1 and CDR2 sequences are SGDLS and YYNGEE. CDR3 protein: CASSEGLAGGPPSSYEQYF. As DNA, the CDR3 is TGTGCCAGCAGCGAAGGACTAGCGGGAGGGCCCCCGAGCTCCTACGAGCAGTACTTC.

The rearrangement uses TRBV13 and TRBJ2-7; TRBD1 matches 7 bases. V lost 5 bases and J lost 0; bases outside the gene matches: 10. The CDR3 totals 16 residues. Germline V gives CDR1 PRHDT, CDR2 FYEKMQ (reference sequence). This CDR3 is CASSGRQGTYSYEQYF. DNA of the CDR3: TGTGCCAGCAGCGGTCGACAGGGCACCTACTCCTACGAGCAGTACTTC.

The CDR3 nucleotides read TGTGCCAGCAGCGAAACTGCGGGACGCAACTCCTACGAGCAGTACTTC. The encoded protein is CASSETAGRNSYEQYF. The chain employs TRBV9 and TRBJ2-7, with a tentative D call TRBD2 (6 bases). Germline CDR1 is SGDLS and CDR2 is YYNGEE. Between the trimmed V and J ends, which lost 3 bases and 0 bases, there was a span of 16 bases. The CDR3 runs 16 residues.

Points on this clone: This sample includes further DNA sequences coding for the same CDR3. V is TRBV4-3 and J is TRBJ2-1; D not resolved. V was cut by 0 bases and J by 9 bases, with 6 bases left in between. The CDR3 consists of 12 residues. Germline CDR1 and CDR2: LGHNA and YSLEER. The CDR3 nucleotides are TGCGCCAGCAGCCAAGATCTGGGTGAGCAGTTCTTC. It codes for CASSQDLGEQFF.

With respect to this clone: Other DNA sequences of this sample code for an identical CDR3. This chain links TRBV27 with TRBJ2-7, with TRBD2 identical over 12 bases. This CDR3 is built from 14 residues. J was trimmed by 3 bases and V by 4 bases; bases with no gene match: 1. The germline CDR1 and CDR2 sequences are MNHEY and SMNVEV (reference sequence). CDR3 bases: TGTGCCAGCAGTTCGACTAGCGGGGGCTACGAGCAGTACTTC. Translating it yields CASSSTSGGYEQYF.

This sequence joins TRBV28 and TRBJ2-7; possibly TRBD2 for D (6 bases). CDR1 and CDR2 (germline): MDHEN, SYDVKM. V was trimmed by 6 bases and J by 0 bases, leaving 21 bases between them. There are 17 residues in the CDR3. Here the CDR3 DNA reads TGTGCCAGCAGCCCGGAGGGCTCTGCTCCGAACTCCTACGAGCAGTACTTC. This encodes CASSPEGSAPNSYEQYF.

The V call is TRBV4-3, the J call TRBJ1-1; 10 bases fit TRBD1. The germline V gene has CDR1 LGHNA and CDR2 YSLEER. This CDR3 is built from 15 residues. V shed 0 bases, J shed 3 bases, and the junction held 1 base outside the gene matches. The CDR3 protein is CASSQEDRGYTEAFF. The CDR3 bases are TGCGCCAGCAGCCAAGAGGACAGGGGGTACACTGAAGCTTTCTTT.

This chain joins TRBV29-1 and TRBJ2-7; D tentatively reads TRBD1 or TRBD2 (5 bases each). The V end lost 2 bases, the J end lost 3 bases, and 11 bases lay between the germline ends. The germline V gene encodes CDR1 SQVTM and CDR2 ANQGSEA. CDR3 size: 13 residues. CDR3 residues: CSVEKGTSYEQYF. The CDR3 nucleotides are TGCAGCGTTGAAAAGGGGACGAGCTACGAGCAGTACTTC.

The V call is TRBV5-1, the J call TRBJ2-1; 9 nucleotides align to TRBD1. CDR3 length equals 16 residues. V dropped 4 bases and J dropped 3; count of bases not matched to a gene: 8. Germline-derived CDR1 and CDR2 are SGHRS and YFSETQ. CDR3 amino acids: CASSPPGQGVYNEQFF. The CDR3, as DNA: TGCGCCAGCAGCCCCCCGGGACAGGGTGTCTACAATGAGCAGTTCTTC.

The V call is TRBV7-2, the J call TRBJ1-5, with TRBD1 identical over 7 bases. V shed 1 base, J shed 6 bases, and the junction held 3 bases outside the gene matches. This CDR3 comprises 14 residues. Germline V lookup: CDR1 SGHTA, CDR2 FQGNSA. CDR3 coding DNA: TGTGCCAGCAGCTTAGGACAGGGCGTTCAGCCCCAGCATTTT. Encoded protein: CASSLGQGVQPQHF.

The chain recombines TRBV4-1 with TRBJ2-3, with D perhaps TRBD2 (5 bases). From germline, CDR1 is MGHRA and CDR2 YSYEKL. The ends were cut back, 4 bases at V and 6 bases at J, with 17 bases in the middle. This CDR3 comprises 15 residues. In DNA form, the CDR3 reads TGCGCCAGCAGCCCTCTACTAGAGCCACCCGATACGCAGTATTTT. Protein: CASSPLLEPPDTQYF.

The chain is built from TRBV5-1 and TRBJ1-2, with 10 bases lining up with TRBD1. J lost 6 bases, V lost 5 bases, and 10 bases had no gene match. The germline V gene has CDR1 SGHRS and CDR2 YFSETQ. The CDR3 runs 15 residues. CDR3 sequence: CASRPLTGGADGYTF. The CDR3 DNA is TGCGCCAGCAGACCGCTGACAGGGGGCGCCGATGGCTACACCTTC.